This T cell receptor (beta chain) derives from a study of cytomegalovirus exposure and HLA in healthy donors. As for the study in general: HLA-typed donors contributed about 85 million unique TCRs, which were held in an early data release.

PCR primers comprised 60 Vbeta and 13 Jbeta primers. Sequencing used immunoSEQ multiplex PCR; TCRdb keeps in-frame clones, though not all of them. The sample shows 100,000 or so clones, roughly 80% of them seen only once. Findings of the study overall: The study labeled about 160 TCR beta chains cytomegalovirus-associated. The authors confirmed in vitro that three CMV-associated chains were specific for CMV antigens.

As for this clone: Its antigen is not identified.

Unmatched junction bases numbered 13, after V lost 11 bases and J lost 7 bases. This CDR3 spans 14 amino acids. Germline CDR1 and CDR2: MNHNY and SVGAGI (reference sequence). The sample was PBMCs. This TCR came from a young man in good health and CMV-seropositive. The chain employs TRBV6-6 and TRBJ1-2; TRBD1 aligns across 10 bases. The CDR3: CAYLGTGEVGGYTF. DNA of the CDR3: TGTGCCTACCTGGGGACAGGGGAGGTCGGTGGCTACACCTTC.